This T cell receptor (beta chain) was sequenced during a study of blood T cell repertoires in COVID-19. Turning to the study itself: Nucleic acid was either cDNA or gDNA, and it came from T cells, B-cell-depleted T cells, or PBMCs.

Trimming removed 5 bases at V and 1 base at J, with 15 bases between. The CDR3 consists of 15 residues. The germline V gene encodes CDR1 SGHRS and CDR2 YFSETQ. Per the original methods: From reference gene primer amplification, estimates of nucleated cell counts were derived. Using immunoSEQ multiplex PCR, the repertoire was profiled, and TCRdb retains in-frame clones only, with some absent. Clone size and the V and J calls come from that table; the DNA yielded D and trimming. The sample lists over 200,000 clones, approximately 86% occurring once. The receptor was derived from a man between 18 and 35 years old with active or convalescent COVID-19. Material: peripheral blood. The chain couples TRBV5-1 to TRBJ1-1; the D gene is possibly TRBD1 (5 bases). CDR3 sequence reads: CASSGRGRQNTEAFF. CDR3 DNA: TGCGCCAGCAGTGGGAGGGGTCGTCAGAACACTGAAGCTTTCTTT.